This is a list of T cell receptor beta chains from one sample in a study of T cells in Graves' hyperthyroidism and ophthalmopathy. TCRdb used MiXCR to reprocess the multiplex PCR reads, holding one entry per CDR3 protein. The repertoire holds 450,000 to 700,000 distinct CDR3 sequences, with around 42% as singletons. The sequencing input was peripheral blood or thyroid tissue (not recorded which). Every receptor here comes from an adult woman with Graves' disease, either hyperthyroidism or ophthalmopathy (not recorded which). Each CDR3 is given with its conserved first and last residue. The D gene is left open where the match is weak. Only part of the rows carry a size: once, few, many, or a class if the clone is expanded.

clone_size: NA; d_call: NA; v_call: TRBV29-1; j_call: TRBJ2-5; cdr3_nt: TGCAGCGGGGGGACTGGAGAGACCCAGTACTTC; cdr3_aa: CSGGTGETQYF
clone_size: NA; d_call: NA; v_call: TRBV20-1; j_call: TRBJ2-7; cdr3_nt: TGCAGTGCTAGAGGGGCAGGGCTATCCTCCTACGAGCAGTACTTC; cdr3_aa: CSARGAGLSSYEQYF
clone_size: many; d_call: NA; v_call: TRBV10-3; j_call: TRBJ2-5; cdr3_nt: TGTGCCATCAGTGAGTCGGGGCGAGAGACCCAGTACTTC; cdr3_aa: CAISESGRETQYF
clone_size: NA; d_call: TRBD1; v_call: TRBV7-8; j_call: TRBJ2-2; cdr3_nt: TGTGCCAGCAGCCTCCACGGACAGGACACCGGGGAGCTGTCTTGG; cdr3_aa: CASSLHGQDTGELSW
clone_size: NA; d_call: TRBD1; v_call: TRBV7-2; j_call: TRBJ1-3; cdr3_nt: TGTGCCAGCAGCTTAGTGGCGGCAGGGGGCACCATATATTTT; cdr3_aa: CASSLVAAGGTIYF
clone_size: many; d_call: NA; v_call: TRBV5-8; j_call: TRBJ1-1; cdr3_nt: TGTGCCAGCAGCTGGGGAACAGGGTCCACTGAAGCTTTCTTT; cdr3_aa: CASSWGTGSTEAFF
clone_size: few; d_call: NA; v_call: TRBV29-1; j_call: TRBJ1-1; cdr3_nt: TGCAGCGTTACGGACGTCCCCACTGAAGCTTTCTTT; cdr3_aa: CSVTDVPTEAFF
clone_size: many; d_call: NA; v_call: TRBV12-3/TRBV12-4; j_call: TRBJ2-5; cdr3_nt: TGTGCCAGCAGTTTAGTATTAGTGGCTGAGACCCAGTACTTC; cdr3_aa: CASSLVLVAETQYF
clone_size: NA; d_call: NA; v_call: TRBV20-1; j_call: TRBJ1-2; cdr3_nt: TGCAGTTCGAAGGGGGTCCATGGCTACACCTTC; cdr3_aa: CSSKGVHGYTF
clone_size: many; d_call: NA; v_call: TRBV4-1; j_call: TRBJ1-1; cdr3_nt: TGCGCCAGCAGCCAAGATCGGGGGCGAGCCACTGAAGCTTTCTTT; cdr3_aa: CASSQDRGRATEAFF
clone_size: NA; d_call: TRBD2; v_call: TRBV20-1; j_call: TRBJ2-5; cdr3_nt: TGCAGTGCTAAACCTCAGACTAGCGTAAAAGAGACCCAGTACTTC; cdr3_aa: CSAKPQTSVKETQYF
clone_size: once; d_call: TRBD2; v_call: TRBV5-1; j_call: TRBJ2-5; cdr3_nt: TGCGCCAGCAGCTTCGGACTAGCGGGAGTGGCCCAGTACTTC; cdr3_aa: CASSFGLAGVAQYF
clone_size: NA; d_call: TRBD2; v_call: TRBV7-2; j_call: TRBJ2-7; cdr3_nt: TGTGCCAGCAGCTTGGTGGCGGGGGAGTCAAAGCAGTACTTC; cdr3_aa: CASSLVAGESKQYF
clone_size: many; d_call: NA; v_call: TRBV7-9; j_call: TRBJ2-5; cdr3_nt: TGTGCCAGCAGGATGGAGGGCCGAGAGACCCAGTACTTC; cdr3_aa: CASRMEGRETQYF
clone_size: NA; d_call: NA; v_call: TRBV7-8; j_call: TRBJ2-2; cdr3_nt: TGTGCCAGCAGCTTAGCCCCAGGGACGGGAAACACCGGGGAGCTGTTTTTT; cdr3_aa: CASSLAPGTGNTGELFF
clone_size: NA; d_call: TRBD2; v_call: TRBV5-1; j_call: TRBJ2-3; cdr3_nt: TGCGCCAGCGCTAGCGGGAGGGATACGCAGTATTTT; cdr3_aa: CASASGRDTQYF
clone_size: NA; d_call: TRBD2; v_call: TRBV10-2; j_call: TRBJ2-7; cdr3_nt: TGCGCCAGCAGTGAGTGGACTAGCGGCTCCTACGAGCAGTACTTC; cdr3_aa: CASSEWTSGSYEQYF
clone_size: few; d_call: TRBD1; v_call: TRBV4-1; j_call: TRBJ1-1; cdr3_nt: TGCGCCAGCAGCCCTCGGGACAGGGGGCGTTACACTGAAGCTTTCTTT; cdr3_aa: CASSPRDRGRYTEAFF
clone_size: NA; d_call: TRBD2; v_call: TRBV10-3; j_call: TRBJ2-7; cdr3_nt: TGTGCCATCAGTTTCACGGGACTAGCGGACTACGAGCAGTACTTC; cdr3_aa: CAISFTGLADYEQYF
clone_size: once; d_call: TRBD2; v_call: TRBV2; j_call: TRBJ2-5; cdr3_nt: TGTGCCAGCAGTGAATCGCTCGGTTGGACTAGCGGGCAAGAGACCCAGTACTTC; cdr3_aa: CASSESLGWTSGQETQYF
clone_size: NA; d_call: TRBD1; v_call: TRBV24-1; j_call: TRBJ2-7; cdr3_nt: TGTGCCACCAGTGATGCACAGGGGGCGTATGAGCAGTACTTC; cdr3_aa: CATSDAQGAYEQYF
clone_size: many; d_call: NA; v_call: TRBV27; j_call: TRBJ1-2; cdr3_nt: TGTGCCAGCAGTATTGGACGTTTTGGCTATGGCTACACCTTC; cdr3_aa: CASSIGRFGYGYTF
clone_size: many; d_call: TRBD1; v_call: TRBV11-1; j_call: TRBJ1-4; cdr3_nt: TGTGCCAGCAGCGTGACCGGGACAGGGGACGGAAAACTGTTTTTT; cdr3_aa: CASSVTGTGDGKLFF
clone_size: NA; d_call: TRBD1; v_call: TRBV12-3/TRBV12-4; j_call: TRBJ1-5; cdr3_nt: TGTGCCAGCAGTTGGCCGGGACAGCCCAATCAGCCCCAGCATTTT; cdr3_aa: CASSWPGQPNQPQHF
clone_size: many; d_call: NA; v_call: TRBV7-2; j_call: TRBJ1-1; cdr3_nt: TGTGCCAGCAGCTTAGGTCTCGTGAACACTGAAGCTTTCTTT; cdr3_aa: CASSLGLVNTEAFF
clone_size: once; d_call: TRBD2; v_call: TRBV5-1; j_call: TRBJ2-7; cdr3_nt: TGCGCCAGCAGCTTGAGTCTAGCGGGAGGGGAGCAGTACTTC; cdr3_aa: CASSLSLAGGEQYF
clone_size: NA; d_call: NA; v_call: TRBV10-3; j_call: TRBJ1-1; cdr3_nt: TGTGCGATACGCAAGTTAGACAGGACGAACACTGAAGCTTTCTTT; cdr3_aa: CAIRKLDRTNTEAFF
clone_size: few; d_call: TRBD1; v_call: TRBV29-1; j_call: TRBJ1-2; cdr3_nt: TGCAGCGTTGAGGGACAGCGTCGCTATGGCTACACCTTC; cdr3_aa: CSVEGQRRYGYTF
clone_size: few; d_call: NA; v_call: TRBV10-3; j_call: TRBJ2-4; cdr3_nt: TGTGCCATCAGTGAGATCGGCGTAGGGGAACAGTACTTC; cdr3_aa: CAISEIGVGEQYF
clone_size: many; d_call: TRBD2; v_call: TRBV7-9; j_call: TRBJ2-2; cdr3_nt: TGTGCCAGCAGTCCCGGGACTAGAGACACCGGGGAGCTGTTTTTT; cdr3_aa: CASSPGTRDTGELFF
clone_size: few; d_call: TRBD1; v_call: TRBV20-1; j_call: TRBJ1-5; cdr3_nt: TGCAGTGCTAGAGGCACCGGGACAGGGAGTGGCAATCAGCCCCAGCATTTT; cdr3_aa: CSARGTGTGSGNQPQHF
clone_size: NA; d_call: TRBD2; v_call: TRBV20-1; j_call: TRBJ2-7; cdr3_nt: TGCAGTGCTAGAGATGATGGGAGGGCGAGGGAGCAGTACTTC; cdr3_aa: CSARDDGRAREQYF
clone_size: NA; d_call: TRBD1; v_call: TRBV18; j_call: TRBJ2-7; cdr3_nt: TGTGCCAGCTCACCCCCTGGGACAGGCTTCTACGAGCAGTACTTC; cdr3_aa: CASSPPGTGFYEQYF
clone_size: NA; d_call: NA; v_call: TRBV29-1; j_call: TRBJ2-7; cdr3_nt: TGCAGCGTCCCTCAGGGCTACGAGCAGTACTTC; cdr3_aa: CSVPQGYEQYF
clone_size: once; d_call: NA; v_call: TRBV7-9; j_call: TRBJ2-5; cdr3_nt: TGTGCCAGCAGCTGGCCAGGGCTAGAGACCCAGTACTTC; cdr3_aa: CASSWPGLETQYF
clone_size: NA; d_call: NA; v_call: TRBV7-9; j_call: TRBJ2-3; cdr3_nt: TGTGCCAGCAGCCAGCGGTTCTTACTTACAGATACGCAGTATTTT; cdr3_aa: CASSQRFLLTDTQYF
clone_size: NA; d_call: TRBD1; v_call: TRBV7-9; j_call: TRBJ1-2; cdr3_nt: TGTGCCAGCAGCCCACCGGGACAGTTCGTATTTGGCTACACCTTC; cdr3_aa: CASSPPGQFVFGYTF
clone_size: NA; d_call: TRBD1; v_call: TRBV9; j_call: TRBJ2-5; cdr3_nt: TGTGCCAGCAGTGAAGTTCCGGGACAGGGAGGGGAGACCCAGTACTTC; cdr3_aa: CASSEVPGQGGETQYF
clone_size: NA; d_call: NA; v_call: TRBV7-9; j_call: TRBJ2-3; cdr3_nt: TGTGCCAGCAGCGCCGACAGGTCTAGCACAGATACGCAGTATTTT; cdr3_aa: CASSADRSSTDTQYF
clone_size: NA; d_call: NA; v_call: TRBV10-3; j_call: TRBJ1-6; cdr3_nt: TGTGCCATCAGTGAGGGACAGCCGAATTCACCCCTCCACTTT; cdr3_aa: CAISEGQPNSPLHF
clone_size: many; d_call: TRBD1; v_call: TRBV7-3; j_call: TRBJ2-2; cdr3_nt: TGTGCCAGCAGCGCATACACAGGGGGAGGCGGGGAGCTGTTTTTT; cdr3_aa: CASSAYTGGGGELFF
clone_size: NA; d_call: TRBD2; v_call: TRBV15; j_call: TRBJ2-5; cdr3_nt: TGTGCCACCAGCAGAGAAAGCGGGGGGAGAGAGACCCAGTACTTC; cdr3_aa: CATSRESGGRETQYF
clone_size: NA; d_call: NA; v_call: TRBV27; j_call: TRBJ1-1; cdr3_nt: TGTGCCAGCAGTTTACTCAGTAGTAGTTGGGGGAACACTGAAGCTTTCTTT; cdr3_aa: CASSLLSSSWGNTEAFF
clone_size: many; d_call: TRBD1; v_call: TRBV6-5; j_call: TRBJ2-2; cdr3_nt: TGTGCCAGCAGGGCCGGGACAGGGGTCACCGGGGAGCTGTTTTTT; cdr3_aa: CASRAGTGVTGELFF
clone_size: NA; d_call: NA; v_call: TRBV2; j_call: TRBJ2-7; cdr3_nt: TGTGCCAGCAGAGACACGGGAGCCTACGAGCAGTACTTC; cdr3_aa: CASRDTGAYEQYF
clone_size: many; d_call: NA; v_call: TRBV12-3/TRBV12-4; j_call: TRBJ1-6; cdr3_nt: TGTGCCAGCAGTCCCAGCAGAAATTCACCCCTCCACTTT; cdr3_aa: CASSPSRNSPLHF
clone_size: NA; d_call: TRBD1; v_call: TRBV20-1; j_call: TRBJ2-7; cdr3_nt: TGCAGGGGGGGCAGGGTAGTGGACAGGGCTCCCTACGAGCAGTACTTC; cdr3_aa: CRGGRVVDRAPYEQYF
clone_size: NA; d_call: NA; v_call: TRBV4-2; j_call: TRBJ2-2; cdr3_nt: TGTGCCAGCAGCCCCGGTGAGGTGTTTTTT; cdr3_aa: CASSPGEVFF
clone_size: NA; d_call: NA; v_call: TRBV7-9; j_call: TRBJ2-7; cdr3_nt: TGTGCCAGCAGCCCACACCTCTTCTACGAGCAGCACTTC; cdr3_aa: CASSPHLFYEQHF
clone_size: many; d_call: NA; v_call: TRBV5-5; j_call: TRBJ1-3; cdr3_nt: TGTGCCAGCAGCTTGGTTTCAGCACTCTTCGGAAACACCATATATTTT; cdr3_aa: CASSLVSALFGNTIYF
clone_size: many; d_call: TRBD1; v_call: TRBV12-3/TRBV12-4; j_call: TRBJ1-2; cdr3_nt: TGTGCCAGCAGCGGACCGGGACAGGGTAATTTTTACGGCTACACCTTC; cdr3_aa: CASSGPGQGNFYGYTF
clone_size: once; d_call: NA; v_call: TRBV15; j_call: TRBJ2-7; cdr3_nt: TGTGCCACCAGCAGAGATTTCGCTAGCGCCAGCTACGAGCAGTACTTC; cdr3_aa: CATSRDFASASYEQYF
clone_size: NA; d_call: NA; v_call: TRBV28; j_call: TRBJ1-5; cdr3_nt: TGTGCCAGCAGCCCACCCTCGACAGGTCGAATACTAACTGGGCCCCAGCATTTT; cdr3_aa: CASSPPSTGRILTGPQHF
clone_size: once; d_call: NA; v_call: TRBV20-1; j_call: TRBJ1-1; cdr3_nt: TGCAGTGCTAGACACAGGACTGAAGCTTTCTTT; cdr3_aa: CSARHRTEAFF
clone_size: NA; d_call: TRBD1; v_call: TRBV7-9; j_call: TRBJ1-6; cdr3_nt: TGTGCCAGCAGTGGACAGGGGGTGAATAATTCACCCCTCCACTTT; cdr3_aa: CASSGQGVNNSPLHF